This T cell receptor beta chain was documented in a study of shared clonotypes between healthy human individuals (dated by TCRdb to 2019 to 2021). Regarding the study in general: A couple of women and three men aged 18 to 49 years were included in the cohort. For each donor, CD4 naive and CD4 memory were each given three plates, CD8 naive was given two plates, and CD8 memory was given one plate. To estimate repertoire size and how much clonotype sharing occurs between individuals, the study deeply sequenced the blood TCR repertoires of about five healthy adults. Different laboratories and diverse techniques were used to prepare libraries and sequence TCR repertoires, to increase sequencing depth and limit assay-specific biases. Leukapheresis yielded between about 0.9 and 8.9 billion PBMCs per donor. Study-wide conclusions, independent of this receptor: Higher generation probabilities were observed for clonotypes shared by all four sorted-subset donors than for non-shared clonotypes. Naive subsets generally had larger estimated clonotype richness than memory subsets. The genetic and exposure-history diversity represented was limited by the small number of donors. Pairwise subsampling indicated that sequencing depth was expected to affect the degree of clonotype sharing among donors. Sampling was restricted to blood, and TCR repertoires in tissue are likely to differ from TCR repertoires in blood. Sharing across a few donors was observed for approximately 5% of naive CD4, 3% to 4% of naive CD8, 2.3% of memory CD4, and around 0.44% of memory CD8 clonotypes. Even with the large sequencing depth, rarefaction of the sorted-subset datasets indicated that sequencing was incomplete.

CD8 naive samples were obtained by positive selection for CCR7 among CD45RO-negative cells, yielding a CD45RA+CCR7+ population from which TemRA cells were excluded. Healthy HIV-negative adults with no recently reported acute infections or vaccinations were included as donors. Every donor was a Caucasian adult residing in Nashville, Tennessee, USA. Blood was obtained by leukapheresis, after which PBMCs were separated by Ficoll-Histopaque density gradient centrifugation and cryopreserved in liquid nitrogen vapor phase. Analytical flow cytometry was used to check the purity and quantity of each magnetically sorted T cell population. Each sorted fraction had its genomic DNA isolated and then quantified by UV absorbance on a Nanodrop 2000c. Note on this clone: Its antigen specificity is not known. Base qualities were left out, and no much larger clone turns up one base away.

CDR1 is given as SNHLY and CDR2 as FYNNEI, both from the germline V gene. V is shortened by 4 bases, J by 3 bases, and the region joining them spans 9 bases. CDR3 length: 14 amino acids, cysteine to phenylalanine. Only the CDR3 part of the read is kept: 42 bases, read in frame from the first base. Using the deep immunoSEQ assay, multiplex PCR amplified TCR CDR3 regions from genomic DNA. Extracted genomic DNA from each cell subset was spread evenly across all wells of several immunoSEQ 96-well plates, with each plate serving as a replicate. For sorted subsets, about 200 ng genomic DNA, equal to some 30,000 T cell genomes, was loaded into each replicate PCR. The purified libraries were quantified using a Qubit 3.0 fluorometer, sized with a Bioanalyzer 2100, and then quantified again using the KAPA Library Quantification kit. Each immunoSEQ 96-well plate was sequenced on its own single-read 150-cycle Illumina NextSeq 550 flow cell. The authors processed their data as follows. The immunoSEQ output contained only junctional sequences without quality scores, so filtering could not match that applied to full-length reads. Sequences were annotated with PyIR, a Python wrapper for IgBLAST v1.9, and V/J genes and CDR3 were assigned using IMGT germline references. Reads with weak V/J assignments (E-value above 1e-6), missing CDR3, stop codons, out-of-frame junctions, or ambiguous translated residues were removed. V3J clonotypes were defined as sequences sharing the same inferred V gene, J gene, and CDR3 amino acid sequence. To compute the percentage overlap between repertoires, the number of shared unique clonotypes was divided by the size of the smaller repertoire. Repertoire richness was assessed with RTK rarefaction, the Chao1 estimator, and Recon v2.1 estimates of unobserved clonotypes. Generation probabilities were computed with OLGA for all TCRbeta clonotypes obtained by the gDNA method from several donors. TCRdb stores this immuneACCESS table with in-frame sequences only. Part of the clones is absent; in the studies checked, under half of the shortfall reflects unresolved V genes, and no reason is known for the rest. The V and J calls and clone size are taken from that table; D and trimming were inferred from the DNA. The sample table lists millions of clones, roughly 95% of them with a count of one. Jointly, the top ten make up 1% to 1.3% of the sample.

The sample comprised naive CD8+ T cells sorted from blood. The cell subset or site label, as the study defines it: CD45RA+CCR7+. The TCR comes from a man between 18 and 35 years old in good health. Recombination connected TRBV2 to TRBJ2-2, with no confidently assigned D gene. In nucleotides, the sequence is TGTGCCAGCAGTGTTGGCCCTTACACCGGGGAGCTGTTTTTT. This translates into CASSVGPYTGELFF.